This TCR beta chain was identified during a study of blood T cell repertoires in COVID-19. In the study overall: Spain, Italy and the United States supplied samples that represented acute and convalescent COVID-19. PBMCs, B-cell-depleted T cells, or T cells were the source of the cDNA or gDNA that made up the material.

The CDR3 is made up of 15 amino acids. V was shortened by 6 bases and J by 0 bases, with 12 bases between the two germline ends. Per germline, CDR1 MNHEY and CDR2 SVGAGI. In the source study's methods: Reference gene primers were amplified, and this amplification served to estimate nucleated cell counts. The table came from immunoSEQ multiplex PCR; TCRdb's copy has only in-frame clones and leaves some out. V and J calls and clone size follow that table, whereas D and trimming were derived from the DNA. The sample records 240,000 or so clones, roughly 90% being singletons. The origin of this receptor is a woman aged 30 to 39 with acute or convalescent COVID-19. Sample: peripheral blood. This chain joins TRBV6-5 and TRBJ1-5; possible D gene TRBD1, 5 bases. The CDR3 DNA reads TGTGCCAGCAGCCCCAGGGAATATAGCAATCAGCCCCAGCATTTT. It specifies CASSPREYSNQPQHF.